This TCR beta chain was observed in a study of cytomegalovirus exposure and HLA in healthy donors. The CDR3 sequence is 13 residues long. Per germline, CDR1 SNHLY and CDR2 FYNNEI. V was clipped by 6 bases and J by 4 bases, with 12 bases between them. The method was immunoSEQ multiplex PCR; TCRdb's version includes in-frame clones alone and lacks a portion of them. The table includes around 180,000 clones, more than 70% detected once. This chain joins TRBV2 and TRBJ1-2; the D is unclear. The clonotype originates from a woman younger than 35 in good health and CMV-seronegative. Sequenced: PBMCs. The CDR3 nucleotides are TGTGCCAGCAGGAATACAGTGGGCTATGGCTACACCTTC. Amino acid sequence: CASRNTVGYGYTF. Full variable domain (missing parts from reference TRBV2 and TRBJ1-2): EPEVTQTPSHQVTQMGQEVILRCVPISNHLYFYWYRQILGQKVEFLVSFYNNEISEKSEIFDDQFSVERPDGSNFTLKIRSTKLEDSAMYFCASRNTVGYGYTFGSGTRLTVV.